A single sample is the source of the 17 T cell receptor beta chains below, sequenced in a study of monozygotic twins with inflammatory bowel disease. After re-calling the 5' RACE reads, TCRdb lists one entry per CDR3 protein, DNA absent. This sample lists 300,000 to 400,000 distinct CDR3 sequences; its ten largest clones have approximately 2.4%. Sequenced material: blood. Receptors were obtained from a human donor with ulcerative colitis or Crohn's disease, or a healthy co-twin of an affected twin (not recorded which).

CDR3 amino acids: CASSQRLHGSDTQYF. J is TRBJ2-3 and V is TRBV5-1. The CDR3 has 15 residues. Germline V gene sequence: CDR1 SGHRS, CDR2 YFSETQ.

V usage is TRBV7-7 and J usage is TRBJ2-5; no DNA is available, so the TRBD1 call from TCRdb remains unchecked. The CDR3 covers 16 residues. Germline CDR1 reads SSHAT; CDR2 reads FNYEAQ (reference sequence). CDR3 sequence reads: CASSSSGSRGAGTQYF.

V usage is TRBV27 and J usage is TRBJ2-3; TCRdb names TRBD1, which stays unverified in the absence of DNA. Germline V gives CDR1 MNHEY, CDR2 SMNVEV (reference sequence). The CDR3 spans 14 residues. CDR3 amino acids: CASRRPTSTDTQYF.

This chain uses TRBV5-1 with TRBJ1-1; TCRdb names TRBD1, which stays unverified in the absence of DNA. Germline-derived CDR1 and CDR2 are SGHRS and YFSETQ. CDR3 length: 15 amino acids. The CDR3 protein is CASSLEDRPNTEAFF.

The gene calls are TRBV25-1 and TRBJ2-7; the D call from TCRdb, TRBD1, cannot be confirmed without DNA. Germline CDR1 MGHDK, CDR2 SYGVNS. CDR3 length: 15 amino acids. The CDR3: CASSESGTGFYEQYF.

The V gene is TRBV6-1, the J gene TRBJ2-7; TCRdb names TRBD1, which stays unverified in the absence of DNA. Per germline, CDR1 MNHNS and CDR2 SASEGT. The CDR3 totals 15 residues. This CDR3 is CASRVYLQGPYEQNF.

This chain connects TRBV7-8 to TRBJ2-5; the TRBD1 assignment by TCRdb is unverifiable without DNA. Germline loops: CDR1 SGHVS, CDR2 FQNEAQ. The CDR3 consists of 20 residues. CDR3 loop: CASSPTGGFGELGIQETQYF. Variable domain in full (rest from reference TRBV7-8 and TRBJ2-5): GAGVSQSPRYKVAKRGQDVALRCDPISGHVSLFWYQQALGQGPEFLTYFQNEAQLDKSGLPSDRFFAERPEGSVSTLKIQRTQQEDSAVYLCASSPTGGFGELGIQETQYFGPGTRLLVL.

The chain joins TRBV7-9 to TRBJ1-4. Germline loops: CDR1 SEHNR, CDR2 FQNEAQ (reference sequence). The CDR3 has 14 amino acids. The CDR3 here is CASSLEGPYEKLFF.

This chain's CDR3 is CASSVAPGGPSEAFF. The chain couples TRBV9 to TRBJ1-1. This CDR3 has 15 residues. Germline-derived CDR1 and CDR2 are SGDLS and YYNGEE.

The CDR3 region is CASSLREQGGEAFF. The J gene is TRBJ1-1, the V gene TRBV5-6; with no DNA, the TCRdb D assignment of TRBD1 cannot be verified. The CDR3 runs to 14 residues. Germline CDR1 is SGHDT and CDR2 is YYEEEE.

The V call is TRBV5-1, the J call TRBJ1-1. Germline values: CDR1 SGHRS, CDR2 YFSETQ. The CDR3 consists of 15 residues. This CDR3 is CASSWGFRVNTEAFF.

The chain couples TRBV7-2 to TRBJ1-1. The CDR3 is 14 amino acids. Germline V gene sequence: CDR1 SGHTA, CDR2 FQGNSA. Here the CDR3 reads CASTVITENTEAFF.

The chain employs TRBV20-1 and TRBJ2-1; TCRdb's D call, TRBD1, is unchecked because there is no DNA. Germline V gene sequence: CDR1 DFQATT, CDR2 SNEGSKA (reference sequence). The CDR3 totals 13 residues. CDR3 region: CSASTGEYNEQFF.

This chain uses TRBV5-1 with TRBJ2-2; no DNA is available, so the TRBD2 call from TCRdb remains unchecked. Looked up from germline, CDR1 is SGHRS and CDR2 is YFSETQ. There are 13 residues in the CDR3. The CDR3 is CASSLGLAGELFF.

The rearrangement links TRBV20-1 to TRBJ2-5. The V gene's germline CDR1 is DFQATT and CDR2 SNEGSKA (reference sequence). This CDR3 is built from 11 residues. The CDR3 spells CSAREYETQYF.

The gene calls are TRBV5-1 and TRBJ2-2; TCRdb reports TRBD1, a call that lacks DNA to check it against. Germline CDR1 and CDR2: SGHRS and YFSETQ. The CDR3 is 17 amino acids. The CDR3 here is CASRNPGQASNTGELFF.

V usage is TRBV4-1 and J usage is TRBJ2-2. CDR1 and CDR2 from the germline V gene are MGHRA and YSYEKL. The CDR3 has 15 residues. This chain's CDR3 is CASSREGANTGELFF.